A single sample gave rise to the 30 T cell receptor beta chains below, sequenced in a study of neurological immune-mediated disorders. Time point indicated: longitudinal time-point 2. Each CDR3 protein is one row after TCRdb ran MiXCR on the 5' RACE reads. The sample holds some 87,000 distinct CDR3 sequences, around 6% seen once. The sample consisted of PBMCs. These receptor sequences come from a woman aged 55-69 years with multiple sclerosis.

Many counts were recorded for this clonotype. CDR3 amino acids: CASSQGPIMNTEAFF. The CDR3, as DNA: TGCGCCAGCAGCCAAGGCCCCATAATGAACACTGAAGCTTTCTTT. This rearrangement joins TRBV4-1 to TRBJ1-1, with no clear D. The CDR3 totals 15 residues. Germline CDR1 reads MGHRA; CDR2 reads YSYEKL. Trimming stripped 1 base from V and 0 bases from J, with 9 bases between.

As for this clonotype: A read error is possible here, since a much larger clone lies one base away. V is TRBV12-3 or TRBV12-4 and J is TRBJ1-2; tentative D call: TRBD1 (5 bases). This CDR3 comprises 11 residues. DNA for the CDR3: TGCGCCACGGGGGAAATCGGTGGCTACACCTTC. Amino acid sequence: CATGEIGGYTF.

This clonotype was found many times. The chain couples TRBV5-6 to TRBJ1-5, with 7 bases aligning to TRBD1. The CDR3 runs to 15 residues. The V gene end was trimmed by 4 bases and the J gene end by 4 bases; junction bases not matched to a gene: 8. Germline CDR1 SGHDT, CDR2 YYEEEE. CDR3 residues: CASSTRDSWNQPQHF. CDR3 in DNA: TGTGCCAGCAGCACCCGGGACAGCTGGAATCAGCCCCAGCATTTT.

In this sample, this clonotype turned up many times. This chain joins TRBV5-6 and TRBJ2-2; weak D call: TRBD1 (5 bases). This CDR3 is built from 15 residues. Germline V lookup: CDR1 SGHDT, CDR2 YYEEEE. Trimming pared 2 bases from V and 4 bases from J, leaving 12 bases between. In DNA, the CDR3 is TGTGCCAGCAGCTTTATGGGGCCCGGCACCGGGGAGCTGTTTTTT. Translated: CASSFMGPGTGELFF.

The V gene is TRBV20-1, the J gene TRBJ2-1, with 10 bases fitting TRBD2. The J segment lost 10 bases and the V segment lost 3 bases, leaving 9 bases of the junction unmatched. This CDR3 comprises 14 residues. Germline V gene data show CDR1 as DFQATT and CDR2 as SNEGSKA (reference sequence). CDR3 region: CSASQAGGQEEQFF. In DNA form, the CDR3 reads TGCAGTGCTAGTCAAGCGGGGGGGCAAGAAGAGCAGTTCTTC.

This clonotype was counted many times. This sequence joins TRBV12-3 or TRBV12-4 and TRBJ2-1; 8 bases line up with TRBD2. The CDR3 length is 15 residues. Unmatched junction bases numbered 6, after V lost 3 bases and J lost 5 bases. The chain's CDR3 is CASSFEAGENNEQFF. DNA for the CDR3: TGTGCCAGCAGTTTTGAAGCGGGAGAGAACAATGAGCAGTTCTTC.

This rearrangement joins TRBV7-9 to TRBJ1-5; the D is unclear. Looked up from germline, CDR1 is SEHNR and CDR2 is FQNEAQ (reference sequence). The ends were cut back, 5 bases at V and 6 bases at J, with 11 bases in the middle. CDR3 size: 13 residues. The CDR3 DNA reads as TGTGCCAGCAGCCCCCCCGTCCTTCAGCCCCAGCATTTT. Amino acids: CASSPPVLQPQHF.

This clonotype was seen more than once but under ten times. This chain uses TRBV12-3 or TRBV12-4 with TRBJ2-7; the D gene is possibly TRBD1 (5 bases). There are 13 residues in the CDR3. V gave up 5 bases and J gave up 3 bases, with 11 bases separating them. In DNA form, the CDR3 reads TGTGCCAGCAGTACCTCAGGGTTCTACGAGCAGTACTTC. It is translated as CASSTSGFYEQYF.

This clonotype was detected ten times or more. This rearrangement joins TRBV6-5 to TRBJ1-1, with D hard to call. CDR1 is MNHEY, CDR2 SVGAGI, per germline. This CDR3 is 12 amino acids long. V gave up 5 bases and J gave up 0 bases, with 4 bases separating them. The CDR3, as DNA: TGTGCCAGCAGTCAAATGAACACTGAAGCTTTCTTT. It yields the protein CASSQMNTEAFF.

V usage is TRBV12-3 or TRBV12-4 and J usage is TRBJ2-1, with 10 bases lining up with TRBD2. The CDR3 sequence is 17 residues long. The J segment lost 7 bases and the V segment lost 5 bases, leaving 14 bases of the junction unmatched. CDR3 in DNA: TGTGCCAGCAGTCCCCATCTAGCGGGGGCCTTCGGGAATGAGCAGTTCTTC. Translated: CASSPHLAGAFGNEQFF.

This clonotype occurred a few times. V and J are TRBV7-7 and TRBJ2-5; perhaps D is TRBD1 or TRBD2 (7 bases each). V shed 3 bases and J shed 0 bases, with 11 bases lying between them. Looked up from germline, CDR1 is SSHAT and CDR2 is FNYEAQ (reference sequence). CDR3 length: 15 amino acids. Here the CDR3 DNA reads TGTGCCAGCAGCTTTCAGGGGGGGTACCAAGAGACCCAGTACTTC. Translating it yields CASSFQGGYQETQYF.

At least ten counts were recorded for this clonotype. The V and J genes are TRBV20-1 and TRBJ2-1; 8 bases align to TRBD2. V was clipped by 3 bases and J by 4 bases; unmatched bases: 11. This CDR3 has 16 residues. From germline, CDR1 is DFQATT and CDR2 SNEGSKA (reference sequence). The CDR3 DNA is TGCAGTGCTAGGTTACCTGTTGGCGGGGGGTACAATGAGCAGTTCTTC. Protein sequence: CSARLPVGGGYNEQFF.

V usage is TRBV5-1 and J usage is TRBJ2-1; TRBD2 aligns across 8 bases. V was pared by 4 bases and J by 5 bases, with 14 bases of the junction left unmatched. Germline CDR1 is SGHRS and CDR2 is YFSETQ. The CDR3 is 17 amino acids. CDR3 nucleotides: TGCGCCAGCAGCAGGCTGGCGGGGGGTGCGGGGGACAATGAGCAGTTCTTC. It specifies CASSRLAGGAGDNEQFF.

This clonotype turned up a few times. This chain uses TRBV18 with TRBJ2-6; 7 bases agree with TRBD1. Germline assignment: CDR1 KGHSH and CDR2 LQKENI. J lost 0 bases, V lost 2 bases, and 7 bases had no gene match. The CDR3 has 18 amino acids. The CDR3 is CASSPFGTASSGANVLTF. CDR3 DNA sequence: TGTGCCAGCTCACCATTCGGGACAGCGAGCTCTGGGGCCAACGTCCTGACTTTC.

This clonotype appeared many times. This rearrangement joins TRBV28 to TRBJ2-4; the D gene is possibly TRBD1 (6 bases). V was trimmed by 3 bases and J by 4 bases, leaving 10 bases between them. Germline lookup yields CDR1 MDHEN and CDR2 SYDVKM. The CDR3 spans 14 residues. The CDR3 bases are TGTGCCAGCAGTTTGACAGGCAGTAAAAACATTCAGTACTTC. Residues: CASSLTGSKNIQYF.

This clonotype showed up many times. The chain combines TRBV15 with TRBJ2-1; the match to TRBD2 covers 7 bases. Germline V lookup: CDR1 LNHNV, CDR2 YYDKDF (reference sequence). The CDR3 consists of 17 residues. V dropped 0 bases and J dropped 4; count of bases not matched to a gene: 9. CDR3 loop: CATSRDHPGGGYNEQFF. The CDR3 nucleotides are TGTGCCACCAGCAGAGATCATCCGGGGGGAGGATACAATGAGCAGTTCTTC. Based on the CDR3 plus reference TRBV15 and TRBJ2-1, the full variable domain is DAMVIQNPRYQVTQFGKPVTLSCSQTLNHNVMYWYQQKSSQAPKLLFHYYDKDFNNEADTPDNFQSRRPNTSFCFLDIRSPGLGDTAMYLCATSRDHPGGGYNEQFFGPGTRLTVL.

Many counts were recorded for this clonotype. The chain uses TRBV6-1 and TRBJ2-6; D is undetermined. Germline V gene lookup returns CDR1 MNHNS and CDR2 SASEGT. V was cut by 7 bases and J by 0 bases, with 10 bases left in between. The CDR3 spans 15 residues. CDR3 bases: TGTGCCAGCACTCTCAGCCCCTCTGGGGCCAACGTCCTGACTTTC. It translates to CASTLSPSGANVLTF.

This clonotype was seen many times. The chain combines TRBV20-1 with TRBJ1-5; TRBD1 matches at 7 bases. This CDR3 comprises 14 residues. CDR1 and CDR2 (germline): DFQATT, SNEGSKA (reference sequence). V was pared by 5 bases and J by 3 bases, with 7 bases of the junction left unmatched. The CDR3 DNA sequence: TGCAGTGCTGAAAGGACAGGAACCAATCAGCCCCAGCATTTT. It is translated as CSAERTGTNQPQHF.

The J gene is TRBJ1-2, the V gene TRBV12-3 or TRBV12-4, with D maybe TRBD1 (6 bases). Trimming shortened V by 5 bases and J by 4 bases, and 20 bases separated the two germline ends. CDR3 length: 16 residues. CDR3 in DNA: TGTGCCAGCAGTGCCGAGGGCGGAGGCAGGGGCTATGGCTACACCTTC. Encoded protein: CASSAEGGGRGYGYTF.

This clonotype was seen a few times. The V gene is TRBV5-6, the J gene TRBJ2-3; D is unresolved. The V gene's germline CDR1 is SGHDT and CDR2 YYEEEE. V lost 3 bases and J 8 bases, leaving 13 bases between the germline ends. This CDR3 is built from 13 residues. In DNA form, the CDR3 reads TGTGCCAGCAGCTCCGGAAGAACGGGTACGCAGTATTTT. It yields the protein CASSSGRTGTQYF.

This clonotype was observed at least ten times. This chain uses TRBV5-1 with TRBJ2-1; D remains ambiguous. This CDR3 spans 15 amino acids. Germline CDR1 is SGHRS and CDR2 is YFSETQ. Trimming took 1 base from V and 6 from J, leaving 14 bases between them. CDR3 sequence reads: CASSLRLGYLNEQFF. Written as DNA, the CDR3 is TGCGCCAGCAGCTTGCGACTCGGCTATCTCAATGAGCAGTTCTTC. The full variable domain, completed using reference TRBV5-1 and TRBJ2-1, is KAGVTQTPRYLIKTRGQQVTLSCSPISGHRSVSWYQQTPGQGLQFLFEYFSETQRNKGNFPGRFSGRQFSNSRSEMNVSTLELGDSALYLCASSLRLGYLNEQFFGPGTRLTVL.

This clonotype was counted many times. This chain links TRBV5-4 with TRBJ2-1; unclear D gene. Germline V gene data show CDR1 as SGHNT and CDR2 as YYREEE (reference sequence). Trimming shortened V by 3 bases and J by 8 bases, and 21 bases separated the two germline ends. The CDR3 consists of 16 residues. In nucleotides, the CDR3 is TGTGCCAGCAGCTCCCGATTTCGGATAGTTGTGGATGAGCAGTTCTTC. As protein: CASSSRFRIVVDEQFF.

This clonotype occurred many times. The rearrangement links TRBV5-1 to TRBJ2-5; D unclear. Trimming left V 0 bases short and J 7 bases short, with 13 bases between. CDR1 and CDR2 from the germline V gene are SGHRS and YFSETQ. This CDR3 has 14 residues. The CDR3 region is CASSLDFSVGTQYF. For the CDR3, the DNA is TGCGCCAGCAGCTTGGACTTCTCGGTAGGGACCCAGTACTTC.

This clonotype was seen repeatedly, ten times or more. CDR3 sequence: CSARAVAGGRVEQFF. The DNA of the CDR3 is TGCAGTGCTAGAGCGGTAGCGGGGGGTAGGGTTGAGCAGTTCTTC. The V and J genes are TRBV20-1 and TRBJ2-1, with 10 nucleotides matching TRBD2. The CDR3 has 15 residues. The germline V gene has CDR1 DFQATT and CDR2 SNEGSKA (reference sequence). V lost 1 base to trimming and J lost 9 bases; unmatched junction nucleotides: 9.

This clonotype showed up many times. The chain links TRBV12-3 or TRBV12-4 to TRBJ2-7; the match to TRBD1 covers 7 bases. After removal of 7 bases from V and 3 bases from J, the junction contained 9 bases not matched to a gene. The CDR3 runs to 14 residues. The CDR3 coding sequence is TGTGCCAGCATGCTCGACAGGGTAGGCTACGAGCAGTACTTC. Protein sequence: CASMLDRVGYEQYF.

This clonotype showed up many times. This sequence joins TRBV21-1 and TRBJ1-1; the table's D gene call, TRBD1, was not cross checked with the DNA. TRBV21-1 is given as a pseudogene. The CDR3 consists of 14 residues. Here the CDR3 reads CASNVNRGRWAAFF. The CDR3 DNA sequence: TGTGCCAGCAATGTGAACAGGGGGCGATGGGCAGCTTTCTTT.

This clonotype was seen ten or more times. The CDR3 region has the DNA TGCGCCAGCAGCTTGGTTGGAGGGGAAGGCTCTGGGGCCAACGTCCTGACTTTC. Residues: CASSLVGGEGSGANVLTF. V and J are TRBV5-1 and TRBJ2-6, with D possibly TRBD2 on 6 matching bases. The CDR3 contains 18 residues. Trimming left V 0 bases short and J 0 bases short, with 13 bases between. Germline V gene data show CDR1 as SGHRS and CDR2 as YFSETQ.

This clonotype has ten or more counts. This chain connects TRBV20-1 to TRBJ2-5; possibly TRBD2 for D (6 bases). V was pared by 0 bases and J by 1 base, with 12 bases between. There are 15 residues in the CDR3. CDR1 is DFQATT and CDR2 is SNEGSKA in the germline V gene (reference sequence). The CDR3 region has the DNA TGCAGTGCTAGAGATGGCGGGGCCCCCCAAGAGACCCAGTACTTC. This codes for CSARDGGAPQETQYF.

This clonotype was recorded many times. The J gene is TRBJ2-5, the V gene TRBV2; 7 bases are a match to TRBD2. The germline CDR1 and CDR2 sequences are SNHLY and FYNNEI. The CDR3 is 14 amino acids. The ends lost 6 bases at V and 4 bases at J; junction bases unmatched: 8. The CDR3 region has the DNA TGTGCCAGCAGCCACCGGGGGAGGGGAGAGACCCAGTACTTC. It yields the protein CASSHRGRGETQYF.

Many counts were recorded for this clonotype. V and J are TRBV5-1 and TRBJ2-5; D may be TRBD1 (5 bases). The CDR3 has 16 residues. Germline V gene sequence: CDR1 SGHRS, CDR2 YFSETQ. V lost 5 bases, J lost 5 bases, and 22 bases lay in between. CDR3 DNA: TGCGCCAGCAGTCGTTCCGAAACGCAGGGCCGGGAGACCCAGTACTTC. Residues: CASSRSETQGRETQYF.